A selection of T cell receptor beta chains follows, all from one sample in a study of cytomegalovirus exposure and HLA in healthy donors. TCRdb's table, derived via immunoSEQ multiplex PCR, lists solely in-frame clones and lacks some. The sample records around 140,000 clones, 88% being singletons. The source material was PBMCs. The source of these receptors is a middle-aged woman in good health and CMV-seronegative. CDR3s include the opening cysteine and the closing phenylalanine or tryptophan. D genes are given only for firm matches. Clone size is given for some rows only: seen once, a few or many times, or a class if the clone is expanded.

>TRBJ2-7|.|TRBV2|.
CASRPGAGPVYEQYF
TGTGCCAGCAGACCTGGAGCGGGCCCTGTCTACGAGCAGTACTTC
>TRBJ1-2|TRBD1|TRBV4-2|.
CASSHGTDRGGGYTF
TGTGCCAGCAGCCATGGGACTGACAGGGGAGGCGGCTACACCTTC
>TRBJ2-7|TRBD2|TRBV10-3|.
CAISVGREEQYF
TGTGCCATCAGTGTCGGGAGGGAAGAGCAGTACTTC
>TRBJ2-1|.|TRBV19|few
CASSMTSQNEQFF
TGTGCCAGTAGTATGACTAGTCAGAATGAGCAGTTCTTC
>TRBJ1-2|.|TRBV7-6|.
CASSLGGRANYGYTF
TGTGCCAGCAGTCTAGGAGGCAGAGCTAACTATGGCTACACCTTC
>TRBJ1-2|.|TRBV7-2|.
CASSFMMNPRSYGYTF
TGTGCCAGCAGCTTCATGATGAATCCCCGGAGCTATGGCTACACCTTC
>TRBJ2-4|.|TRBV30|.
CAWSVLRDIQYF
TGTGCCTGGAGTGTACTGAGGGACATTCAGTACTTC
>TRBJ2-1|TRBD2|TRBV7-9|.
CSSSLVAGVNEQFF
TGTTCCAGCAGCTTAGTAGCGGGAGTTAATGAGCAGTTCTTC
>TRBJ1-5|TRBD1|TRBV19|.
CGTGQSQPQHF
TGTGGGACAGGGCAAAGTCAGCCCCAGCATTTT
>TRBJ2-3|.|TRBV6-4|.
CASSEGEGTDTQYF
TGTGCCAGCAGTGAAGGCGAGGGCACAGATACGCAGTATTTT
>TRBJ2-5|TRBD2|TRBV2|once
CASSEMGGLAASQETQYF
TGTGCCAGCAGTGAAATGGGGGGACTAGCAGCAAGCCAAGAGACCCAGTACTTC
>TRBJ2-1|.|TRBV19|.
CASRDLAWGYNEQFF
TGTGCCAGTAGGGATCTAGCTTGGGGCTACAATGAGCAGTTCTTC
>TRBJ2-3|.|TRBV14|.
CASSHNAQGMTDTQYF
TGTGCCAGCAGCCATAACGCCCAGGGGATGACAGATACGCAGTATTTT
>TRBJ2-1|.|TRBV5-6|.
CASSLWTATNEQFF
TGTGCCAGCAGCCTGTGGACAGCTACCAATGAGCAGTTCTTC
>TRBJ2-1|.|TRBV7-2|.
CASSWRTMNNEQFF
TGTGCCAGCAGCTGGAGGACTATGAACAATGAGCAGTTCTTC
>TRBJ2-5|.|TRBV27|.
CASKPWGQRAETQYF
TGTGCCAGCAAACCATGGGGGCAAAGAGCGGAGACCCAGTACTTC
>TRBJ2-1|TRBD2|TRBV28|.
CASSLLAGTLNEQFF
TGTGCCAGCAGTCTACTAGCGGGAACCTTAAATGAGCAGTTCTTC
>TRBJ1-1|.|TRBV6-1|once
CASTELMNTEAFF
TGTGCCAGCACCGAACTTATGAACACTGAAGCTTTCTTT
>TRBJ2-1|.|TRBV7-9|.
CASSSSPVDEQFF
TGTGCCAGCAGCTCCAGTCCAGTGGATGAGCAGTTCTTC
>TRBJ2-3|.|TRBV5-8|.
CASSLSSRQTSTDTQYF
TGTGCCAGCAGCTTATCATCCAGACAGACTAGCACAGATACGCAGTATTTT
>TRBJ1-3|TRBD1|TRBV4-2|.
CASSQDPAGGGNTIYF
TGTGCCAGCAGCCAGGACCCCGCAGGGGGTGGGAACACCATATATTTT
>TRBJ1-4|.|TRBV5-5|.
CASRPKGIDEKLFF
TGTGCCAGCAGACCAAAGGGGATCGATGAAAAACTGTTTTTT
>TRBJ2-7|.|TRBV7-2|.
CASSFLNYEQYF
TGTGCCAGCAGCTTTCTTAACTACGAGCAGTACTTC
>TRBJ2-1|TRBD2|TRBV7-9|.
CASSLDAAGVGMDEQFF
TGTGCCAGCAGCTTAGATGCAGCGGGAGTGGGTATGGATGAGCAGTTCTTC
>TRBJ1-4|.|TRBV6-1|.
CASGGGYNEKLFF
TGTGCCAGCGGCGGGGGGTATAATGAAAAACTGTTTTTT
>TRBJ1-3|.|TRBV2|.
CASSEGWGVGNTIYF
TGTGCCAGCAGTGAAGGGTGGGGGGTCGGAAACACCATATATTTT
>TRBJ2-3|.|TRBV5-1|.
CASRGEGTDTQYF
TGCGCCAGCAGAGGAGAGGGCACAGATACGCAGTATTTT
>TRBJ1-1|.|TRBV2|once
CASSKGFTEAFF
TGTGCCAGCAGTAAGGGGTTCACTGAAGCTTTCTTT
>TRBJ2-2|TRBD2|TRBV25-1|once
CASSHRAGGFANTGELFF
TGTGCCAGCAGTCACAGAGCGGGAGGCTTCGCGAACACCGGGGAGCTGTTTTTT
>TRBJ1-2|.|TRBV5-6|.
CASSLDFYGYTF
TGTGCCAGCAGCTTGGACTTCTATGGCTACACCTTC
>TRBJ2-1|TRBD2|TRBV5-6|.
CASSLVLADYNEQFF
TGTGCCAGCAGCTTGGTTCTAGCGGATTACAATGAGCAGTTCTTC
>TRBJ1-1|.|TRBV5-4|few
CASSPGVNTEAFF
TGTGCCAGCAGCCCAGGGGTGAACACTGAAGCTTTCTTT
>TRBJ2-1|.|TRBV4-1|.
CASSQGHDFGNEQFF
TGCGCCAGCAGCCAAGGCCACGACTTCGGCAATGAGCAGTTCTTC
>TRBJ2-5|.|TRBV5-1|few
CASSLGQPQETQYF
TGCGCCAGCAGCTTGGGACAGCCCCAAGAGACCCAGTACTTC
>TRBJ2-3|.|TRBV5-4|.
CASSQDYGFTDTQYF
TGTGCCAGTTCTCAGGACTATGGTTTCACAGATACGCAGTATTTT
>TRBJ2-4|.|TRBV5-1|.
CASSLAPGENIQYF
TGCGCCAGCAGCTTGGCCCCGGGAGAAAACATTCAGTACTTC
>TRBJ1-1|.|TRBV11-3|few
CASSPGGFMNTEAFF
TGTGCCAGCAGTCCCGGGGGATTCATGAACACTGAAGCTTTCTTT
>TRBJ2-5|TRBD2|TRBV5-1|.
CASSTGLAGGGETQYF
TGCGCCAGCAGCACGGGACTAGCGGGAGGTGGAGAGACCCAGTACTTC
>TRBJ1-4|.|TRBV2|.
CASRPGATLLMEKLFF
TGTGCCAGCAGGCCTGGGGCCACCCTACTAATGGAAAAACTGTTTTTT
>TRBJ1-3|TRBD1|TRBV7-9|.
CASSSDRDGNTIYF
TGTGCCAGCAGCTCGGACAGGGATGGAAACACCATATATTTT
>TRBJ1-5|TRBD1|TRBV7-9|.
CASSSDDRGWAQPQHF
TGTGCCAGCAGCTCCGACGACAGGGGATGGGCTCAGCCCCAGCATTTT
>TRBJ2-1|.|TRBV11-2|.
CASSLVFSSAGRNEQFF
TGTGCCAGCAGCTTAGTATTTAGTTCGGCGGGGCGCAATGAGCAGTTCTTC
>TRBJ1-1|TRBD1|TRBV5-1|.
CASGQGNMNTEAFF
TGCGCCAGCGGACAGGGCAACATGAACACTGAAGCTTTCTTT
>TRBJ2-7|TRBD1|TRBV19|once
CASSPRTGLTHEQYF
TGTGCCAGTAGTCCAAGGACAGGGTTGACCCACGAGCAGTACTTC
>TRBJ2-5|.|TRBV7-9|.
CSSTQGVPLETQYF
TGTTCCAGCACCCAGGGTGTTCCTCTCGAGACCCAGTACTTC
>TRBJ2-1|.|TRBV7-2|.
CASSFGGNYNEQFF
TGTGCCAGCAGCTTTGGCGGGAACTACAATGAGCAGTTCTTC
>TRBJ2-1|.|TRBV7-9|.
CASSPLSMDEQFF
TGTGCCAGCAGCCCCCTTAGCATGGATGAGCAGTTCTTC
>TRBJ1-2|TRBD1|TRBV19|.
CASSMDRGNYGYTF
TGTGCCAGTAGTATGGACAGGGGGAACTATGGCTACACCTTC
>TRBJ2-7|TRBD2|TRBV19|.
CASSALAGGPFGEQYF
TGTGCCAGTAGTGCCCTAGCGGGAGGGCCGTTTGGAGAGCAGTACTTC
>TRBJ2-7|TRBD2|TRBV6-5|once
CASSYQTSGSPYEQYF
TGTGCCAGCAGTTACCAGACTAGCGGGAGTCCCTACGAGCAGTACTTC